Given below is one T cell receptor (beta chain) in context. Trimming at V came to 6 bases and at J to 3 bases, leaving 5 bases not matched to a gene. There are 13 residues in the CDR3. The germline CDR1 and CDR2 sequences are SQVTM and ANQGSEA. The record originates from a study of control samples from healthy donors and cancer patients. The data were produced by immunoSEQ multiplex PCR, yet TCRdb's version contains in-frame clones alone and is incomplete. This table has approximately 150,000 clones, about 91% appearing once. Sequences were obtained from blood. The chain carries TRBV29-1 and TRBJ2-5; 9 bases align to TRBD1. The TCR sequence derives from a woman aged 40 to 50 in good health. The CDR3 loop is CSVGQGNEETQYF. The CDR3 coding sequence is TGCAGCGTGGGACAGGGAAATGAAGAGACCCAGTACTTC.